A single sample gave rise to the 23 T cell receptor beta chains below, sequenced in a study of T cells after yellow fever vaccination. Via MiXCR, TCRdb re-called the 5' RACE reads, giving one row per CDR3 protein. The table includes hundreds of thousands of distinct CDR3 sequences, about 10% detected once. The specimen comprised CD4+ T cells sorted from PBMCs, sampled 5 days after the yellow fever booster vaccination. The origin of the receptors is a man in his late teens or twenties who received the YFV17D yellow fever vaccine.

This clonotype has a handful of counts. The chain links TRBV10-3 to TRBJ2-5; 8 bases fit TRBD1. Per germline, CDR1 ENHRY and CDR2 SYGVKD. V trimming: 6 bases; J trimming: 1 base; junction bases outside the gene matches: 10. The CDR3 is made up of 16 amino acids. The CDR3 DNA follows: TGTGCCATCAGCCCCGGGAACAGGGGGTCCCAAGAGACCCAGTACTTC. Translated, it gives CAISPGNRGSQETQYF.

This clonotype was seen a few times. J is TRBJ1-5 and V is TRBV4-3; D remains unclear. Germline V gives CDR1 LGHNA, CDR2 YSLEER. Trimming removed 0 bases at V and 9 bases at J, with 9 bases between. The CDR3 sequence is 13 residues long. The CDR3 reads CASSQEVGRPQHF. CDR3 DNA: TGCGCCAGCAGCCAAGAAGTTGGGCGGCCCCAGCATTTT.

In its sample, this clonotype was seen many times. The rearrangement joins TRBV10-3 to TRBJ1-6, with D maybe TRBD1 (5 bases). The germline V and J ends were trimmed by 4 bases and 7 bases, with 14 bases remaining between them. The CDR3 runs 15 residues. Germline lookup yields CDR1 ENHRY and CDR2 SYGVKD. This chain's CDR3 is CAISGRAGPNSPLHF. In DNA form, the CDR3 reads TGTGCCATCAGTGGTAGGGCAGGGCCGAATTCACCCCTCCACTTT.

Only a few counts were recorded for this clonotype. The rearrangement links TRBV15 to TRBJ2-5, with D perhaps TRBD1 (6 bases). The CDR3 has 14 amino acids. V lost 1 base and J 3 bases, leaving 9 bases between the germline ends. Germline values: CDR1 LNHNV, CDR2 YYDKDF (reference sequence). The CDR3 spells CATSRGRDKETQYF. CDR3 DNA: TGTGCCACCAGCAGAGGAAGGGACAAAGAGACCCAGTACTTC. Supplemented by reference TRBV15 and TRBJ2-5, the full variable domain reads DAMVIQNPRYQVTQFGKPVTLSCSQTLNHNVMYWYQQKSSQAPKLLFHYYDKDFNNEADTPDNFQSRRPNTSFCFLDIRSPGLGDTAMYLCATSRGRDKETQYFGPGTRLLVL.

The chain has TRBV9 and TRBJ1-6; possible D gene TRBD1, 5 bases. CDR1 is SGDLS and CDR2 is YYNGEE in the germline V gene. The CDR3 spans 15 residues. V was trimmed by 5 bases and J by 0 bases, leaving 9 bases between them. In DNA form, the CDR3 reads TGTGCCAGCAGAGAAGACAGCTCCTATAATTCACCCCTCCACTTT. Translating gives CASREDSSYNSPLHF.

In DNA form, the CDR3 reads TGCGCCAGCAGCCAAGATCAGGGTCGTTTTACCACAGATACGCAGTATTTT. Residues: CASSQDQGRFTTDTQYF. The V gene is TRBV4-1, the J gene TRBJ2-3; D perhaps matches TRBD1 (5 bases). The CDR3 is 17 amino acids. The V end lost 0 bases, the J end lost 2 bases, and 15 bases lay between the germline ends. CDR1 is MGHRA, CDR2 YSYEKL, per germline.

V gene TRBV7-8 combines with J gene TRBJ2-7, with D possibly TRBD2 on 5 matching bases. The CDR3 runs 16 residues. With 1 base removed from V and 0 bases from J, the gap between germline ends came to 13 bases. The germline CDR1 and CDR2 sequences are SGHVS and FQNEAQ. The CDR3 protein is CASSLEGDGRSYEQYV. The CDR3 region has the DNA TGTGCCAGCAGCTTAGAGGGAGACGGCCGCTCCTACGAGCAGTACGTC.

This clonotype was counted a few times. V gene TRBV4-2 combines with J gene TRBJ2-7; D possibly matches TRBD1 or TRBD2 (6 bases each). The CDR3 length is 15 residues. Trimming stripped 3 bases from V and 4 bases from J, with 16 bases between. Germline assignment: CDR1 LGHNA and CDR2 YNFKEQ. The CDR3 is CASSQGGQGLYEQYF. The CDR3 DNA follows: TGTGCCAGCAGCCAGGGGGGTCAGGGGCTGTACGAGCAGTACTTC.

The sample holds a few counts of this clonotype. The chain recombines TRBV12-3 or TRBV12-4 with TRBJ1-5, with D perhaps matching TRBD1 (6 bases). The CDR3 is made up of 14 amino acids. V was cut by 7 bases and J by 8 bases, with 18 bases left in between. In DNA form, the CDR3 reads TGTGCCAGCACTATTGGGGGGCGGATAGAGCCCCAGCATTTT. It translates to CASTIGGRIEPQHF.

This clonotype was recorded a few times. J is TRBJ2-2 and V is TRBV27; D uncertain. The germline V and J ends were trimmed by 5 bases and 5 bases, with 18 bases remaining between them. The CDR3 sequence is 16 residues long. Germline V gene lookup returns CDR1 MNHEY and CDR2 SMNVEV (reference sequence). The CDR3 here is CASSPNSDPTTGELFF. CDR3 DNA sequence: TGTGCCAGCAGTCCAAACTCGGACCCTACTACCGGGGAGCTGTTTTTT.

This clonotype turned up a few times. This chain uses TRBV20-1 with TRBJ1-5; D is possibly TRBD1 (6 bases). There are 12 residues in the CDR3. Germline CDR1 DFQATT, CDR2 SNEGSKA (reference sequence). This CDR3 is CSGQYSNQPQHF. CDR3 coding DNA: TGCAGCGGACAGTATAGCAATCAGCCCCAGCATTTT.

CDR3 loop: CAISKGTSGGAETQYF. DNA for the CDR3: TGTGCCATCAGTAAAGGGACTAGCGGGGGGGCAGAGACCCAGTACTTC. J is TRBJ2-5 and V is TRBV10-3, with 16 bases lining up with TRBD2. This CDR3 comprises 16 residues. Germline V gives CDR1 ENHRY, CDR2 SYGVKD. V shed 5 bases, J shed 4 bases, and the junction held 4 bases outside the gene matches.

The rearrangement joins TRBV29-1 to TRBJ1-1; weak D call: TRBD1 (6 bases). V was pared by 4 bases and J by 3 bases, with 9 bases between. Germline V gene data show CDR1 as SQVTM and CDR2 as ANQGSEA. This CDR3 has 12 residues. The CDR3 DNA is TGCAGCGTTGTGGGACACCACACTGAAGCTTTCTTT. Encoded protein: CSVVGHHTEAFF.

V gene TRBV5-4 combines with J gene TRBJ2-1, with 7 nucleotides matching TRBD2. Germline V gives CDR1 SGHNT, CDR2 YYREEE (reference sequence). The CDR3 runs 14 residues. V was clipped by 0 bases and J by 7 bases; unmatched bases: 4. The CDR3 reads CASSLGGGMNEQFF. In DNA form, the CDR3 reads TGTGCCAGCAGCTTGGGGGGGGGAATGAATGAGCAGTTCTTC.

The chain recombines TRBV4-3 with TRBJ1-5, with 8 bases lining up with TRBD1. With 5 bases clipped from V and 3 bases from J, the junction kept 6 bases outside the gene matches. CDR1 is LGHNA, CDR2 YSLEER, per germline. The CDR3 spans 15 residues. CDR3 in DNA: TGCGCCAGCAGCTCCGACAGGGGCTTCAATCAGCCCCAGCATTTT. Protein product: CASSSDRGFNQPQHF.

The chain recombines TRBV12-3 or TRBV12-4 with TRBJ1-2; D is ambiguous. The ends were cut back, 4 bases at V and 4 bases at J, with 16 bases in the middle. This CDR3 contains 15 residues. The CDR3 loop reads CASSWYEASVYGYTF. The CDR3 bases are TGTGCCAGCAGTTGGTATGAGGCATCGGTCTATGGCTACACCTTC.

The rearrangement links TRBV24-1 to TRBJ2-3; the match to TRBD2 covers 7 bases. In germline, CDR1 is KGHDR, CDR2 SFDVKD. This CDR3 comprises 13 residues. Trimming cost V 5 bases and J 3 bases; bases outside gene matches: 1. This chain's CDR3 is CATSGGGTDTQYF. Here the CDR3 DNA reads TGTGCCACCAGTGGGGGGGGGACAGATACGCAGTATTTT.

This sequence joins TRBV7-9 and TRBJ2-3; 9 bases align to TRBD1. The CDR3 has 16 amino acids. The junction had 2 bases not matched to a gene; V was cut back by 0 bases and J by 1 base. CDR1 and CDR2 from the germline V gene are SEHNR and FQNEAQ (reference sequence). The chain's CDR3 is CASSLARTGGTDTQYF. The CDR3 DNA sequence: TGTGCCAGCAGCTTAGCCCGGACAGGGGGCACAGATACGCAGTATTTT. The full variable domain, its missing parts supplied by reference TRBV7-9 and TRBJ2-3, is DTGVSQNPRHKITKRGQNVTFRCDPISEHNRLYWYRQTLGQGPEFLTYFQNEAQLEKSRLLSDRFSAERPKGSFSTLEIQRTEQGDSAMYLCASSLARTGGTDTQYFGPGTRLTVL.

The table lists this clonotype with a few counts. This rearrangement joins TRBV18 to TRBJ2-7; 7 bases line up with TRBD1. V shed 7 bases and J 0 bases; nucleotides not matched to a gene: 6. Germline V gene sequence: CDR1 KGHSH, CDR2 LQKENI. The CDR3 runs to 14 residues. The CDR3 spells CASFPDRNSYEQYF. The CDR3 nucleotides are TGTGCCAGCTTCCCGGACAGGAACTCCTACGAGCAGTACTTC. Supplemented by reference TRBV18 and TRBJ2-7, the full variable domain reads NAGVMQNPRHLVRRRGQEARLRCSPMKGHSHVYWYRQLPEEGLKFMVYLQKENIIDESGMPKERFSAEFPKEGPSILRIQQVVRGDSAAYFCASFPDRNSYEQYFGPGTRLTVT.

This clonotype was seen more than once but under ten times. The chain uses TRBV20-1 and TRBJ2-7; unclear D gene. CDR1 is DFQATT, CDR2 SNEGSKA, per germline (reference sequence). The CDR3 has 15 amino acids. V lost 2 bases and J 0 bases, leaving 14 bases between the germline ends. The CDR3, as DNA: TGCAGTGCTAGAAATTTGCAGGTATACTCCTACGAGCAGTACGTC. Protein: CSARNLQVYSYEQYV.

In this sample, this clonotype turned up once. The rearrangement links TRBV5-5 to TRBJ2-5; 12 bases are a match to TRBD1. The germline CDR1 and CDR2 sequences are SGHKS and YYEKEE (reference sequence). Trimming at V came to 7 bases and at J to 4 bases, leaving 5 bases not matched to a gene. CDR3 length equals 14 residues. CDR3 in amino acids: CASRKGQGAETQYF. In DNA form, the CDR3 reads TGTGCCAGCCGTAAGGGACAGGGGGCAGAGACCCAGTACTTC.

V is TRBV6-1 and J is TRBJ1-2; D unresolved. The CDR3 loop spans 12 amino acids. Germline V gene data show CDR1 as MNHNS and CDR2 as SASEGT. V was clipped by 6 bases and J by 9 bases, with 14 bases between them. CDR3 protein: CASRDLVGSYTF. Written as DNA, the CDR3 is TGTGCCAGCAGGGACTTGGTCGGGAGCTACACCTTC.

This clonotype occurred a few times. The V gene is TRBV10-2, the J gene TRBJ2-1, with TRBD2 matching over 11 bases. With 4 bases clipped from V and 8 bases from J, the junction kept 7 bases outside the gene matches. This CDR3 spans 15 amino acids. The germline V gene encodes CDR1 WSHSY and CDR2 SAAADI. This chain's CDR3 is CASSGASGGFHEQFF. Here the CDR3 DNA reads TGCGCCAGCAGTGGGGCTAGCGGGGGGTTCCATGAGCAGTTCTTC.